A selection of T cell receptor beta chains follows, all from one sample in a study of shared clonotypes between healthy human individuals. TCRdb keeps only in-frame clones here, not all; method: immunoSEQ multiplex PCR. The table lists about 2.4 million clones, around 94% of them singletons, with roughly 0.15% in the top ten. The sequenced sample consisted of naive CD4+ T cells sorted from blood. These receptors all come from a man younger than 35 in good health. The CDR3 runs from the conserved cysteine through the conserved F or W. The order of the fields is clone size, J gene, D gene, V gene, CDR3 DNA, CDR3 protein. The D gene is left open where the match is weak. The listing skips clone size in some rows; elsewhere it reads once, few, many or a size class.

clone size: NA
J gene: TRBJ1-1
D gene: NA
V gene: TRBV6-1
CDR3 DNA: TGTGCCAGCAGTGAAGTTCTGCCACAAGCTTTCTTT
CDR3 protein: CASSEVLPQAFF

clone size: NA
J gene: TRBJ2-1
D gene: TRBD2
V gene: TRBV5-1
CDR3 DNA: TGCGCCAGCAGCCCCTTTTCGGGAGGGGGCAATGAGCAGTTCTTC
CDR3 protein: CASSPFSGGGNEQFF

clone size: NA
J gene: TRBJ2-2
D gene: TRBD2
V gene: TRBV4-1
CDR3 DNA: TGCGCCAGCAACTCTGTGACTAGCGGGAGTAACACCGGGGAGCTGTTTTTT
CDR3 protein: CASNSVTSGSNTGELFF

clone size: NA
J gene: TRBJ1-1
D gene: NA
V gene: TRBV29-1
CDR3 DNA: TGCAGCGTCGGTTCGGGGAACACTGAAGCTTTCTTT
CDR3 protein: CSVGSGNTEAFF

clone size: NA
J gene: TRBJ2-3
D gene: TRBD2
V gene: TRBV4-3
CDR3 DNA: TGCGCCAGCAGCCAAGTGGCCCCACGGGAGGGCCCAGATACGCAGTATTTT
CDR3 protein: CASSQVAPREGPDTQYF

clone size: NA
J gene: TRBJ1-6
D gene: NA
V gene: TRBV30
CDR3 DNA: TGTGCCTGGAGTCCAGCCGGGACCGCTCTTAATTCACCCCTCCACTTT
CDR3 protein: CAWSPAGTALNSPLHF

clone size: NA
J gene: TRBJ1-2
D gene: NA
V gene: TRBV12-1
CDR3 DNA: TGTGCCAGCAGCCCTCGGCGGGCGATCGGATTAGGCTATGGCTACACCTTC
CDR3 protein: CASSPRRAIGLGYGYTF

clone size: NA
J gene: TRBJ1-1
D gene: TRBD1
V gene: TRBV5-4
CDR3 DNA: TGTGCCAGCAAGGACAGGGTTAGCCCTGAAGCTTTCTTT
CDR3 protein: CASKDRVSPEAFF

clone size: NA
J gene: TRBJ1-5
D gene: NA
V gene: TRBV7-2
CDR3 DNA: TGTGCCAGCAGCTTAGAACGGGCATCGCCCCAGCATTTT
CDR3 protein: CASSLERASPQHF

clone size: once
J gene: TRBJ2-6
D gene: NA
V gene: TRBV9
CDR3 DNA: TGTGCCAGCAGCGTAGGGGGGTCTGGGGCCAACGTCCTGACTTTC
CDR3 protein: CASSVGGSGANVLTF

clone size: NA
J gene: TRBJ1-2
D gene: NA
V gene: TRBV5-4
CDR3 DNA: TGTGCCAGCAGCTTGGCCGCAAATTCGGGTGATGGCTACACCTTC
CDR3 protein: CASSLAANSGDGYTF

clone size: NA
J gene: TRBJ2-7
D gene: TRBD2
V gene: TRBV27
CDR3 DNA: TGTGCCAGCAGTTTGACACTAGCGGGAAGCTCCTACGAGCAGTACTTC
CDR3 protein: CASSLTLAGSSYEQYF

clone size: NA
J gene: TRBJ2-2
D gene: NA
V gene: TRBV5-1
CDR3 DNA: TGCGCCAGCACCCTAAACACCGGGGAGCTGTTTTTT
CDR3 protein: CASTLNTGELFF

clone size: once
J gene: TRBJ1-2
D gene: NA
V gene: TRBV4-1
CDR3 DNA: TGCGCCAGCAGCCAAGACCCTAACTATGGCTACACCTTC
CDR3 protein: CASSQDPNYGYTF

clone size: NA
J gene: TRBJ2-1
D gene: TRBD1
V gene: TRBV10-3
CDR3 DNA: TGTGCCACCTCGGGACAGGGGGCAGGCCCCTACAATGAGCAGTTCTTC
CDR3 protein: CATSGQGAGPYNEQFF

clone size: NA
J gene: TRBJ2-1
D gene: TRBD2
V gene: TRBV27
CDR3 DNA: TGTGCCAGCAGTTCAGGACTAGCGGGGGTCATCTTC
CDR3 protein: CASSSGLAGVIF

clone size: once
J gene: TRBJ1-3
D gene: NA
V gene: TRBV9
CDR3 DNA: TGTGCCAGCAGCGTACAAGGGGTGCCCTCTGGAAACACCATATATTTT
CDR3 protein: CASSVQGVPSGNTIYF

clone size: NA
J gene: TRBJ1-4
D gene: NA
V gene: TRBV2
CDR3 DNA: TGTGCCAGCAGTGATATATCCTTGGCGGATCCAACTAATGAAAAACTGTTTTTT
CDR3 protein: CASSDISLADPTNEKLFF

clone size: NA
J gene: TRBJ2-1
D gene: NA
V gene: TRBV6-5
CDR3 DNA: TGTGCCAGCAACCGCATGAGAGACAATGAGCAGTTCTTC
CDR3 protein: CASNRMRDNEQFF

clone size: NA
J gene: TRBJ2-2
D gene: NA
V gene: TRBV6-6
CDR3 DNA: TGTGCCAGCAGTTACGGGGAGCCCAACACCGGGGAGCTGTTTTTT
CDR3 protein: CASSYGEPNTGELFF

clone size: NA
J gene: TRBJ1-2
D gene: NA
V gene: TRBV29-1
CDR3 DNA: TGCAGCGTTGAAGATCAGTCCAGGGGCTATGGCTACACCTTC
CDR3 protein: CSVEDQSRGYGYTF

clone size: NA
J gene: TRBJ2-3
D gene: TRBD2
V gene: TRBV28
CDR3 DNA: TGTGCCAGCAGTTTACTCGGGGGGGGGCACCGGTCGGGCACAGATACGCAGTATTTT
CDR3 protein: CASSLLGGGHRSGTDTQYF

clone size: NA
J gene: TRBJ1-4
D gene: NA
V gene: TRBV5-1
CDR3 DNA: TGCGCCAGCAGCTTGGGAGGACAGACTCGTCCTAATGAAAAACTGTTTTTT
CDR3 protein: CASSLGGQTRPNEKLFF

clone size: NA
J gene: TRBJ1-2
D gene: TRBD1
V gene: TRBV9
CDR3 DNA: TGTGCCAGCAGCGAGACAGGGGGCGTTGGCTACACCTTC
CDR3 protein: CASSETGGVGYTF

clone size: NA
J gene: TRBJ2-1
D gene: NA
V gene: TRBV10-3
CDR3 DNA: TGTGCCATCGGGGGACCAGCCAATGAGCAGTTCTTC
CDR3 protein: CAIGGPANEQFF

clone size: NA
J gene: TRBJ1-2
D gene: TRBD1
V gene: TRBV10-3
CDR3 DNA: TGTGCCATCAGTGAGTCCGGACAGGGAGGAGGCTACACCTTC
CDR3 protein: CAISESGQGGGYTF

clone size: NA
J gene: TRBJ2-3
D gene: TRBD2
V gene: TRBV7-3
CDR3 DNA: TGTGCCAGCAGCCGCGCCTCTCTAGCGGGGGGGCGCACAGATACGCAGTATTTT
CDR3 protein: CASSRASLAGGRTDTQYF

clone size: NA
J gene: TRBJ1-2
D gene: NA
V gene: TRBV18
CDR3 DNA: TGTGCCAGCTCACCGTCAAAGGGGAGCTATGGCTACACCTTC
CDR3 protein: CASSPSKGSYGYTF

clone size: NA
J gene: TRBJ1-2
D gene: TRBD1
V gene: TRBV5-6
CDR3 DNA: TGTGCCAGCAGCTCAGGACAGGGCGTAATAATCGGCGCGGGCTACACCTTC
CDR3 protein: CASSSGQGVIIGAGYTF

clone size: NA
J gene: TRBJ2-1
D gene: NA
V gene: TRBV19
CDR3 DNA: TGTGCCAGTAGTATAGTAAACGTAAGGAGCGACAATGAGCAGTTCTTC
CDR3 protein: CASSIVNVRSDNEQFF

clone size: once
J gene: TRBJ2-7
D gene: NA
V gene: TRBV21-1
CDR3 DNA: TGTGCCAGCAGCAAATTTCGGACAGGGAATAACGAGCAGTACTTC
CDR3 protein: CASSKFRTGNNEQYF

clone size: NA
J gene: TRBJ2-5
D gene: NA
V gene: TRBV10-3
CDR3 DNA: TGTGCCATCAGTGAATCAGGGATGAAGGAGACCCAGTACTTC
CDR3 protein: CAISESGMKETQYF

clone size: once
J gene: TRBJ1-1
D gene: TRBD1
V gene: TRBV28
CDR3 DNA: TGTGCCAGCAGTTTATTAACGGCGGATCCGGACAGGGGTCCTTTCTTT
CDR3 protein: CASSLLTADPDRGPFF

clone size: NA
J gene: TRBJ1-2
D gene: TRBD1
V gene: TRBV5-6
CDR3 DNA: TGTGCCAGCAGCTCCTCCTGGACAGGGAATGGCTACACCTTC
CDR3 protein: CASSSSWTGNGYTF

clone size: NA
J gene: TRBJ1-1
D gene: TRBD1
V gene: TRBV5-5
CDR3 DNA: TGTGCCAGCAGCCAGGGACAGGGAATAGACACTGAAGCTTTCTTT
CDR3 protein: CASSQGQGIDTEAFF

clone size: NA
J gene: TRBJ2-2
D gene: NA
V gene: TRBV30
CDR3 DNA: TGTGCCTGGGAGTCTGCCTGGGTAGCGAATTCCAGGCCCACCGGGGAGCTGTTTTTT
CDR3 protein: CAWESAWVANSRPTGELFF

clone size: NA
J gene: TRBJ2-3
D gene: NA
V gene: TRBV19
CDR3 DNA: TGTGCCAGTAGTATGTCCACAGATACGCAGTATTTT
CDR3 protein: CASSMSTDTQYF

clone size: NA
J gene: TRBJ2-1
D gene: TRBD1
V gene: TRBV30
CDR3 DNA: TGTGCCTGGAGTTACGGACAGGGGCCCTACAATGAGCAGTTCTTC
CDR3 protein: CAWSYGQGPYNEQFF

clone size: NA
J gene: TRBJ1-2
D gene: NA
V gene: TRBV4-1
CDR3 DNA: TGCGCCAGCAGCCAAGATTCTCCGCGGGCAGGCTTTAACTATGGCTACACCTTC
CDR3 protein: CASSQDSPRAGFNYGYTF

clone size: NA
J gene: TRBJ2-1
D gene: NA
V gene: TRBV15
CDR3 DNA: TGTGCCACTCCGCGGCTCAGGGAGCAGTTCTTC
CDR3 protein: CATPRLREQFF

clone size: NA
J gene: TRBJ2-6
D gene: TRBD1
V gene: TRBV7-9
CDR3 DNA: TGTGCCAGCAGCCGGACAGGGAGCGGGGCCAACGTCCTGACTTTC
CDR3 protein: CASSRTGSGANVLTF

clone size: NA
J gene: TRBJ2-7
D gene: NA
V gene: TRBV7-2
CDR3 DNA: TGTGCCAGCAGCTCCGGGGTGGGGTACGAGCAGTACTTC
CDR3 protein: CASSSGVGYEQYF